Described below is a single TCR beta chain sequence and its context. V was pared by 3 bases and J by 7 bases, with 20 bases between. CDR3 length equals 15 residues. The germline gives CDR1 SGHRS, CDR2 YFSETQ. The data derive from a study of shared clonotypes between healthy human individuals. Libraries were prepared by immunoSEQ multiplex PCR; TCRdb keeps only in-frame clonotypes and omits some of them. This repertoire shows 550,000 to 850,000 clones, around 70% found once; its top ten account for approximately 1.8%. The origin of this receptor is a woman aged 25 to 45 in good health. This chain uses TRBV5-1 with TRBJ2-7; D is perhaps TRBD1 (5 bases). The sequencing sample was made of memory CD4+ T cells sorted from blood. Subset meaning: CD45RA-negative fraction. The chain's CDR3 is CASSSPTGRVWEQYF. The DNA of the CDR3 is TGCGCCAGCAGCTCCCCGACCGGCAGGGTGTGGGAGCAGTACTTC.